What follows describes a single T cell receptor beta chain. This clonotype was seen a few times. Its cognate antigen has yet to be identified. Within one base of it there is no much larger clone, and no base qualities were kept. These data are taken from a study of spatial heterogeneity in lung cancer (dated by TCRdb to the late 2010s). For context, the study as a whole: Beta-chain transcripts were consistently detected in greater numbers than alpha-chain transcripts, which likely reflects a higher abundance of beta-chain transcripts. A strong correlation was found between TCR transcript counts in tumor regions and a T cell transcriptional module score from matched bulk RNA-seq. In the raw uncorrected reads, each unique combination of TCR and UMI appeared more than ten times on average. The study quantitatively compared TCR alpha and beta repertoires across multiple tumor regions, matched nontumor lung and blood in non-small cell lung cancer. The study linked features of the TCR repertoire to counts of nonsynonymous mutations, which were determined by whole-exome sequencing of tumor tissue. Both alpha and beta chains were TCR-sequenced in samples taken at surgery, namely 220 tumor regions, under 80 matched nontumor lung samples and 50 to 60 PBMC samples. Summary of the overall study and its limitations: TCR-seq was estimated to cover only about 7% of tumor T cells for alpha chains and about 13% for beta chains. The count of ubiquitous expanded TCRs correlated with the count of ubiquitous nonsynonymous mutations, and the count of regional expanded TCRs correlated with the count of regional nonsynonymous mutations. The tumor nonsynonymous mutation count correlated with the number of expanded intratumoral alpha and beta TCRs. Additional single-cell paired TCR alpha and beta sequencing was considered necessary to confirm, at a functional level, the hypothesis that regional TCRs recognize regional mutations.

The time point label for this specimen denotes: sample taken at primary tumor resection. Samples were obtained from approximately 77 patients with early-stage, untreated non-small cell lung cancer from the lung TRACERx cohort. TCR sequencing used whole RNA extracted from tumor and nontumor lung tissue, or from cryopreserved PBMC samples, without cell sorting. Only patients for whom sufficient RNA was available from at least two tumor regions were selected for TCR sequencing. Tumor and adjacent nontumor lung specimens were reviewed by a lung pathologist before selection. V is cut back by 4 bases and J by 2 bases, with 12 bases in the junction unmatched. As encoded in the germline V gene (reference sequence), CDR1 is MNHEY while CDR2 is SMNVEV. The CDR3 has 18 amino acids, counting the end cysteine and phenylalanine. Here the CDR3 DNA is all that survives: 54 bases in frame from base 1. Library preparation was by 5' RACE. Sequencing used a NextSeq 500. In the TCR library protocol, a unique molecular identifier was attached to each TCR cDNA molecule so that PCR and sequencing errors could be corrected. The authors processed their data as follows. TCR identification, UMI-based error correction and CDR3 extraction were all carried out with Decombinator tools. TCRs above a frequency of 2 per 1,000, corresponding to the top 1% of the tumor frequency distribution, were defined as expanded. Expanded tumor TCRs statistically deemed absent (corrected P<0.05) from at least one tumor region were classed as regional, and all other expanded tumor TCRs were classed as ubiquitous. Renyi diversity was calculated using the R vegan package after each repertoire was subsampled 100 times to 5,000 TCRs. To build CDR3 similarity networks, amino acid triplet string-kernel similarity was used, and CDR3s were connected when their pairwise similarity was above 0.82. TCRdb ran its own pipeline on the public reads, namely fastp trimming at Q25 and MiXCR clone calling, and kept in-frame beta chains. Each CDR3 protein appears once, grouped with its most common genes and DNA. Here the V and J calls rest on TCRdb's processing, not on the authors' analysis. This sample holds about 23,000 distinct CDR3 sequences; about 6% were observed only once. The top ten hold about a tenth of the sample.

The V and J segments used are TRBV27 and TRBJ2-7, and TRBD2 aligns with 12 junction nucleotides. The sequences come from lung tumor tissue, collected at surgery. The receptor comes from a male donor with early-stage non-small cell lung cancer. CDR3 reads: CASSYRSGLAGRPYEQYF. In nucleotides, the sequence is TGTGCCAGCAGTTATCGCAGCGGACTAGCGGGACGCCCCTACGAGCAGTACTTC.